This TCR beta chain was recorded in a study of CD8+CD57+ T cells in acquired aplastic anemia. As for the study in general: The average for DNA from sorted CD4+ and CD8+ cells was around 3.4 ug.

Study-wide points: The number of CD8+ CDR3 sequences shared by patients and controls was about 30.

Comments on this clonotype: No antigen is known for it.

Before being chosen for sequencing, patients had shown CD8+CD57+ cell expansion by flow cytometry. Severe acquired aplastic anemia was present in every patient. Genomic DNA served as template for TCR beta VDJ and CDR3 profiling. TCRdb re-called the reads through MiXCR, storing one row per CDR3 protein. Of 150,000 to 200,000 distinct CDR3 sequences detected, 40% to 50% appear once; the ten largest clones hold over 0.95%. CDR1 is DFQATT, CDR2 SNEGSKA, per germline (reference sequence). The CDR3 consists of 13 residues. V lost 7 bases and J lost 6; bases outside the gene matches: 5. This clonotype originated in a human donor with aplastic anemia. The chain combines TRBV20-1 with TRBJ2-2; TRBD1 matches 10 bases. Sequences were obtained from sorted CD4+, CD8+, or CD8+CD57+ T cells (not recorded which) from PBMCs. The CDR3 DNA is TGCAGTGTGACAGGGGGCATGGCCGGGGAGCTGTTTTTT. This translates into CSVTGGMAGELFF.